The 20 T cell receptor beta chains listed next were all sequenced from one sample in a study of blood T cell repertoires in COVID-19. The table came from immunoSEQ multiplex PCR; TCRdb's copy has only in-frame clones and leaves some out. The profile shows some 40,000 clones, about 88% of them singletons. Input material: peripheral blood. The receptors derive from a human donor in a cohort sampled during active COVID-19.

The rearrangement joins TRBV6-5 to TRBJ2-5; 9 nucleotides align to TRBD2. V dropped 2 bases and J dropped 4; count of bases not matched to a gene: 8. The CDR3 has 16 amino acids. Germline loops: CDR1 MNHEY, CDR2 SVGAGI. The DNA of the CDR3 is TGTGCCAGCAGTTACGGGGCGGGGGGGCCTTTAGAGACCCAGTACTTC. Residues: CASSYGAGGPLETQYF.

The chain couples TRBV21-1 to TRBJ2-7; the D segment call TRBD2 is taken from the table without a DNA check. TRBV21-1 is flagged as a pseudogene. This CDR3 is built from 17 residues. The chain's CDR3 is CASSYDIAAYWAYEQYF. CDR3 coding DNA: TGTGCCAGCAGCTATGATATAGCGGCGTACTGGGCCTACGAGCAGTACTTC.

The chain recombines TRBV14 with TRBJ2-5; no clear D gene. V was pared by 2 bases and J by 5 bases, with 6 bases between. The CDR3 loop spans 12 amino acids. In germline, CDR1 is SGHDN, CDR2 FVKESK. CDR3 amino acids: CASSQFRETQYF. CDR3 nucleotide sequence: TGTGCCAGCAGCCAATTTCGGGAGACCCAGTACTTC.

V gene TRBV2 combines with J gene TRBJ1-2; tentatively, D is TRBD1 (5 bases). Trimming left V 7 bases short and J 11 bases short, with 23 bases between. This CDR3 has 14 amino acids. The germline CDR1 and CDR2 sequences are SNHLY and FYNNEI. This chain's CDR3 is CASKELDSDIRYTF. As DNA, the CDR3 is TGTGCCAGCAAAGAACTCGACAGTGACATCAGATACACCTTC.

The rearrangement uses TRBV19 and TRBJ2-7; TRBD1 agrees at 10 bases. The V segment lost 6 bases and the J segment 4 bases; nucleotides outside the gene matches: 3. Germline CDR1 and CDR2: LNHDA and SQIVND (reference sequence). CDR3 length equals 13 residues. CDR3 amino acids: CASRGQGSYEQYF. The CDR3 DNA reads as TGTGCCAGTAGGGGACAGGGGAGTTACGAGCAGTACTTC. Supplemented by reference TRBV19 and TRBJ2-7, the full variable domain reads DGGITQSPKYLFRKEGQNVTLSCEQNLNHDAMYWYRQDPGQGLRLIYYSQIVNDFQKGDIAEGYSVSREKKESFPLTVTSAQKNPTAFYLCASRGQGSYEQYFGPGTRLTVT.

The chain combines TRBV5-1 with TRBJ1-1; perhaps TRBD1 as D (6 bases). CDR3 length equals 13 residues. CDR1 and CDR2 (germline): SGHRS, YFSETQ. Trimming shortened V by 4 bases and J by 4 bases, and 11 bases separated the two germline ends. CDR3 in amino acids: CASSGRQATEAFF. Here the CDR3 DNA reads TGCGCCAGCAGCGGTAGACAGGCCACTGAAGCTTTCTTT.

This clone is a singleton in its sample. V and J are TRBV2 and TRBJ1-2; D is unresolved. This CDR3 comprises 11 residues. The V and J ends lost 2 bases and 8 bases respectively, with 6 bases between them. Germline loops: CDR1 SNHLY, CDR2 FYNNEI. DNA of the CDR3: TGTGCCAGCAGTGAATCCGGGGGCTACACCTTC. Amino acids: CASSESGGYTF.

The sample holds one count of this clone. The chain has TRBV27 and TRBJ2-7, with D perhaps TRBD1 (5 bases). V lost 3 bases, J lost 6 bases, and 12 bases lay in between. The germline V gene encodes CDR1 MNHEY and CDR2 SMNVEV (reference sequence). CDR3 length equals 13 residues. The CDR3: CASSFQGSREQYF. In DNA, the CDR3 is TGTGCCAGCAGTTTTCAGGGATCACGCGAGCAGTACTTC.

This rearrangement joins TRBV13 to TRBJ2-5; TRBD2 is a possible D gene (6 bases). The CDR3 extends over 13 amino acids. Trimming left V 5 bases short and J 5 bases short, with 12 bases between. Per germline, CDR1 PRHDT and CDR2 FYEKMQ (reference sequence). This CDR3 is CASSILRGETQYF. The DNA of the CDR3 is TGTGCCAGCAGCATCCTACGGGGGGAGACCCAGTACTTC.

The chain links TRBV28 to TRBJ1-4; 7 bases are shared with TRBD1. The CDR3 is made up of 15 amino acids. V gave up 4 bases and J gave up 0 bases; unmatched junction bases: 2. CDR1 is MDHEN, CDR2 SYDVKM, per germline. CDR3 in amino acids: CASSSGTATNEKLFF. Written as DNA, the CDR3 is TGTGCCAGCAGTTCGGGGACAGCAACTAATGAAAAACTGTTTTTT.

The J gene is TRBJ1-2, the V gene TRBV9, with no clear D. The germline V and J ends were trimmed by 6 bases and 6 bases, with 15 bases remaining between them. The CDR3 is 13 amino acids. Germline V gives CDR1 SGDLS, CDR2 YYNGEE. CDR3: CASTRARGDGYTF. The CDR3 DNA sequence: TGTGCCAGCACCCGAGCTAGAGGAGATGGCTACACCTTC.

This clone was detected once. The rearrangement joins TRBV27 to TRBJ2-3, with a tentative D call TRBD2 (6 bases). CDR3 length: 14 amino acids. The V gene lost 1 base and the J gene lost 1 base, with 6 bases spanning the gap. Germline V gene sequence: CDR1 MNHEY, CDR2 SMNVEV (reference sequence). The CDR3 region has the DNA TGTGCCAGCAGTTTATGGGGGGGCACAGATACGCAGTATTTT. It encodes CASSLWGGTDTQYF.

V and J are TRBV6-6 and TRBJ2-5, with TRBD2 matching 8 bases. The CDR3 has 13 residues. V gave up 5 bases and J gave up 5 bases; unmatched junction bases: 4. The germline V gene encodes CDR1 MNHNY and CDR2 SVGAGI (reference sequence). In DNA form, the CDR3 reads TGTGCCAGCAGTCGCGGGGGGCGGGAGACCCAGTACTTC. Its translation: CASSRGGRETQYF.

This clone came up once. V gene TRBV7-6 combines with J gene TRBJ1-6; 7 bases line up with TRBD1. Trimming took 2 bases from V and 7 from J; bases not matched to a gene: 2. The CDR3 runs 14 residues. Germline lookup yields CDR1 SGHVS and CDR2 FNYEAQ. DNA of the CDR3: TGTGCCAGCAGCTTACAGGGGGTCAATTCACCCCTCCACTTT. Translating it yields CASSLQGVNSPLHF.

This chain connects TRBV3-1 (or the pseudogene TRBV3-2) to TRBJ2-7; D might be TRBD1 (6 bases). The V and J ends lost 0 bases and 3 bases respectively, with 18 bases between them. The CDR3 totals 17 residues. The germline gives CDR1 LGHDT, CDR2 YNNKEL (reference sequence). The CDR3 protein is CASSQEPQGSFYYEQYF. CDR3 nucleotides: TGTGCCAGCAGCCAAGAACCCCAGGGGTCCTTCTACTACGAGCAGTACTTC.

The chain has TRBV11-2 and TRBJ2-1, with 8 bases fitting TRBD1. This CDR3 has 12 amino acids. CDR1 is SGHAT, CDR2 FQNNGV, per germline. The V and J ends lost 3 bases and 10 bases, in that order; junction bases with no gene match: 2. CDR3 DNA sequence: TGTGCCAGCAGCTTCGGACAGGGCGAGCAGTTCTTC. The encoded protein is CASSFGQGEQFF. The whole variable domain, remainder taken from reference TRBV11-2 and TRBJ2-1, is EAGVAQSPRYKIIEKRQSVAFWCNPISGHATLYWYQQILGQGPKLLIQFQNNGVVDDSQLPKDRFSAERLKGVDSTLKIQPAKLEDSAVYLCASSFGQGEQFFGPGTRLTVL.

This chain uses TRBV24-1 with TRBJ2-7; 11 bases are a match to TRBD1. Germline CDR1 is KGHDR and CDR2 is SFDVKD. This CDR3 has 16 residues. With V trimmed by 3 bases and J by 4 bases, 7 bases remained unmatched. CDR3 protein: CATSDTGTGGGYEQYF. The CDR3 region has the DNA TGTGCCACCAGTGATACCGGGACAGGGGGGGGATACGAGCAGTACTTC.

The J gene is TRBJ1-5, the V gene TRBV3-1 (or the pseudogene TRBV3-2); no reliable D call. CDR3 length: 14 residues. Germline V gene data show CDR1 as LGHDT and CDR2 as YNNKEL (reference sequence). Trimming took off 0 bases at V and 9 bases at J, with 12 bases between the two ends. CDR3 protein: CASSQDSVSGPQHF. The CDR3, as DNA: TGTGCCAGCAGCCAAGATAGTGTCAGCGGGCCCCAGCATTTT.

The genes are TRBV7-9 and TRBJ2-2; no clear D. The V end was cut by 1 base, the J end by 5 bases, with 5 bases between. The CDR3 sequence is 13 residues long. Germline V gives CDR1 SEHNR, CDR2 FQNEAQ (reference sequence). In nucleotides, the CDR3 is TGTGCCAGCAGCTTAGGCGGAACCGGGGAGCTGTTTTTT. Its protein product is CASSLGGTGELFF.

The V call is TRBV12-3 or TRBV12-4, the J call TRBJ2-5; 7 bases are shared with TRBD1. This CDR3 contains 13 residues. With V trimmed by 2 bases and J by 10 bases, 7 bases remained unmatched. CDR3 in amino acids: CASSLSQGVRQYF. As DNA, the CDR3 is TGTGCCAGCAGTTTAAGTCAGGGGGTGCGCCAGTACTTC.